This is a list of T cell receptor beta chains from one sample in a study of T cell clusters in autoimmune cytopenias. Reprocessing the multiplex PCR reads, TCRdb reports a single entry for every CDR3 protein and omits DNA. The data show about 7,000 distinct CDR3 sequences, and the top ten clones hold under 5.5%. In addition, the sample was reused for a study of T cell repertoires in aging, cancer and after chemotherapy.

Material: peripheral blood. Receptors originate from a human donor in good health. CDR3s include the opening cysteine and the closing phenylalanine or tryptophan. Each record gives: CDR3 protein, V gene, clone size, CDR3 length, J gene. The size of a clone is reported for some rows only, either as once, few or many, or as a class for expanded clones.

CDR3 protein: CASSPRGGYSYEQYF
V gene: TRBV11-1
clone size: medium-sized
CDR3 length: 15
J gene: TRBJ2-7

CDR3 protein: CASSIQGAYTDTQYF
V gene: TRBV5-1
clone size: .
CDR3 length: 15
J gene: TRBJ2-3

CDR3 protein: CASKGGLGEKLFF
V gene: TRBV7-2
clone size: .
CDR3 length: 13
J gene: TRBJ1-4

CDR3 protein: CASSRLAGRHEQFF
V gene: TRBV27
clone size: .
CDR3 length: 14
J gene: TRBJ2-1

CDR3 protein: CASSIGSRGESTDTQYF
V gene: TRBV19
clone size: .
CDR3 length: 17
J gene: TRBJ2-3

CDR3 protein: CSVDGGENIQYF
V gene: TRBV29-1
clone size: medium-sized
CDR3 length: 12
J gene: TRBJ2-4

CDR3 protein: CAWSETHNSPLHF
V gene: TRBV30
clone size: .
CDR3 length: 13
J gene: TRBJ1-6

CDR3 protein: CASSLLAAGTDTQYF
V gene: TRBV7-9
clone size: .
CDR3 length: 15
J gene: TRBJ2-3

CDR3 protein: CASSYPLAGVKGTQYF
V gene: TRBV6-2/TRBV6-3
clone size: .
CDR3 length: 16
J gene: TRBJ2-5

CDR3 protein: CASSNSYEQYF
V gene: TRBV11-1
clone size: .
CDR3 length: 11
J gene: TRBJ2-7

CDR3 protein: CASSYPGQTALTQYF
V gene: TRBV6-2/TRBV6-3
clone size: .
CDR3 length: 15
J gene: TRBJ2-5

CDR3 protein: CASSLGGGRGYGYTF
V gene: TRBV7-6
clone size: .
CDR3 length: 15
J gene: TRBJ1-2

CDR3 protein: CSARRGEETDTQYF
V gene: TRBV20-1
clone size: .
CDR3 length: 14
J gene: TRBJ2-3

CDR3 protein: CASSSSPGSYEQYF
V gene: TRBV19
clone size: medium-sized
CDR3 length: 14
J gene: TRBJ2-7

CDR3 protein: CATSRGHAENNSPLHF
V gene: TRBV15
clone size: .
CDR3 length: 16
J gene: TRBJ1-6

CDR3 protein: CASSQSGITSYEQYF
V gene: TRBV28
clone size: .
CDR3 length: 15
J gene: TRBJ2-7

CDR3 protein: CATSGVPSSVIGTGELFF
V gene: TRBV24-1
clone size: .
CDR3 length: 18
J gene: TRBJ2-2

CDR3 protein: CASSYSSEGSGYTF
V gene: TRBV6-5
clone size: medium-sized
CDR3 length: 14
J gene: TRBJ1-2

CDR3 protein: CATTGAMETQYF
V gene: TRBV19
clone size: medium-sized
CDR3 length: 12
J gene: TRBJ2-5

CDR3 protein: CSAGTSAGARTDTQYF
V gene: TRBV29-1
clone size: medium-sized
CDR3 length: 16
J gene: TRBJ2-3

CDR3 protein: CASTIAGSSGNTIYF
V gene: TRBV6-1
clone size: .
CDR3 length: 15
J gene: TRBJ1-3

CDR3 protein: CASSPNRGTTDTQYF
V gene: TRBV19
clone size: medium-sized
CDR3 length: 15
J gene: TRBJ2-3

CDR3 protein: CASSQDGRGQGEQYF
V gene: TRBV4-3
clone size: .
CDR3 length: 15
J gene: TRBJ2-7

CDR3 protein: CASSLLSRVGQPQHF
V gene: TRBV5-5
clone size: .
CDR3 length: 15
J gene: TRBJ1-5

CDR3 protein: CASRGGVGGYTF
V gene: TRBV27
clone size: medium-sized
CDR3 length: 12
J gene: TRBJ1-2

CDR3 protein: CASTKGVGDVYEQYF
V gene: TRBV27
clone size: medium-sized
CDR3 length: 15
J gene: TRBJ2-7

CDR3 protein: CATSMGGPGYEQYF
V gene: TRBV24-1
clone size: .
CDR3 length: 14
J gene: TRBJ2-7

CDR3 protein: CASRSFRDRGPDNQPQHF
V gene: TRBV6-1
clone size: .
CDR3 length: 18
J gene: TRBJ1-5

CDR3 protein: CSVAPKLAGGNEQFF
V gene: TRBV29-1
clone size: medium-sized
CDR3 length: 15
J gene: TRBJ2-1

CDR3 protein: CASSLPGDIVTEAFF
V gene: TRBV7-6
clone size: .
CDR3 length: 15
J gene: TRBJ1-1

CDR3 protein: CAWSPGHTYEQYF
V gene: TRBV30
clone size: .
CDR3 length: 13
J gene: TRBJ2-7

CDR3 protein: CSVRTGANYGYTF
V gene: TRBV29-1
clone size: medium-sized
CDR3 length: 13
J gene: TRBJ1-2